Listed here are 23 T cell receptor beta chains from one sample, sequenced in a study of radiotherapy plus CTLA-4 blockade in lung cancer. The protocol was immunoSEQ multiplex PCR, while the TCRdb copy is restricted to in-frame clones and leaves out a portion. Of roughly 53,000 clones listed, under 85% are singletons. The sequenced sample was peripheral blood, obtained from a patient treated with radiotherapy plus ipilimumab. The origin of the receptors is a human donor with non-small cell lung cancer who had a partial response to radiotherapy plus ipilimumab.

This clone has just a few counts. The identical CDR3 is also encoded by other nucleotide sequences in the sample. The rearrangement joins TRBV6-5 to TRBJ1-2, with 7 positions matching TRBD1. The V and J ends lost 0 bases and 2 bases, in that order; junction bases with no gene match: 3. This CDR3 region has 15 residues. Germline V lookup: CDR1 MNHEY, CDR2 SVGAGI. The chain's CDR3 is CASSYSGQQNYGYTF. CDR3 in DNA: TGTGCCAGCAGTTACTCGGGACAGCAGAACTATGGCTACACCTTC.

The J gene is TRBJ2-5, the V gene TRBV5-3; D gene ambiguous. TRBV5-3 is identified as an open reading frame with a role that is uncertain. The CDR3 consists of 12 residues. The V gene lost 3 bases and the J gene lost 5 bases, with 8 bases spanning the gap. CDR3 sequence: CARSYQMETQYF. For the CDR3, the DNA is TGTGCCAGAAGCTACCAGATGGAGACCCAGTACTTC.

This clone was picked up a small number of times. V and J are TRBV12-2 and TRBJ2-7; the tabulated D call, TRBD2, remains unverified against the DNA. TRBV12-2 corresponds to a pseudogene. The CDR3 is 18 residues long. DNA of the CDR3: TGTGCAAGTCGCTCTAGTCGGGGGGGGCCCCTCCTTGACTACGAGCAGTACTTC. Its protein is CASRSSRGGPLLDYEQYF.

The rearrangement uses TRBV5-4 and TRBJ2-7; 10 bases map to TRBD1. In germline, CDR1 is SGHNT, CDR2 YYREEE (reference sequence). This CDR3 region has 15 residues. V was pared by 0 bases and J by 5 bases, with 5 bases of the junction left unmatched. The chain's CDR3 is CASSLATGGRDEQYF. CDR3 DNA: TGTGCCAGCAGCTTGGCGACAGGGGGCCGGGACGAGCAGTACTTC. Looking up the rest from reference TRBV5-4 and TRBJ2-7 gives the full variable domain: ETGVTQSPTHLIKTRGQQVTLRCSSQSGHNTVSWYQQALGQGPQFIFQYYREEENGRGNFPPRFSGLQFPNYSSELNVNALELDDSALYLCASSLATGGRDEQYFGPGTRLTVT.

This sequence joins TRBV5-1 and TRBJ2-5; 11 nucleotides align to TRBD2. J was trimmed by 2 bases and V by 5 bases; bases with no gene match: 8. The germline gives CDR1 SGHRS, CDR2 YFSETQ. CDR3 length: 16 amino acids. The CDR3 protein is CASRGGLAGDQETQYF. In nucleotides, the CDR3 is TGCGCCAGCAGGGGTGGACTAGCGGGCGATCAAGAGACCCAGTACTTC.

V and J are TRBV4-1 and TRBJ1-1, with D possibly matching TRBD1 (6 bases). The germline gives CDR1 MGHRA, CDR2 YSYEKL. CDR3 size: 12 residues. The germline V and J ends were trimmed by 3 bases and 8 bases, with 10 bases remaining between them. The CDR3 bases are TGCGCCAGCAGCCAGGCGGACAGAGAAGCTTTCTTT. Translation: CASSQADREAFF.

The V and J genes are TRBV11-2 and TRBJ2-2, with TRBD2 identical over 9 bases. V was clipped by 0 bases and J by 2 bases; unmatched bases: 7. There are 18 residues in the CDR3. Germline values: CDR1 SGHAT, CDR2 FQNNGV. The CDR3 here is CASSLDRIAGANTGELFF. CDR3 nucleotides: TGTGCCAGCAGCTTAGATCGAATAGCGGGGGCAAACACCGGGGAGCTGTTTTTT.

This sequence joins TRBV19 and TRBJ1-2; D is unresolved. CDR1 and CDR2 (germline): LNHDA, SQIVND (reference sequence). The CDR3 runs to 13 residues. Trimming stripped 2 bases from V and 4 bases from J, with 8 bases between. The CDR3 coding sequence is TGTGCCAGTAGTATACCCGGGGTCTATGGCTACACCTTC. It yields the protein CASSIPGVYGYTF.

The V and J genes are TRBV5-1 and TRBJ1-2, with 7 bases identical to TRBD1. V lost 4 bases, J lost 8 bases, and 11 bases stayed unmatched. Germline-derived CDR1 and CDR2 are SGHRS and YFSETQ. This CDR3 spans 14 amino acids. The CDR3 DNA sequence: TGCGCCAGCAGCACCACCGACAGGGTAGGAGGCTACACCTTC. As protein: CASSTTDRVGGYTF.

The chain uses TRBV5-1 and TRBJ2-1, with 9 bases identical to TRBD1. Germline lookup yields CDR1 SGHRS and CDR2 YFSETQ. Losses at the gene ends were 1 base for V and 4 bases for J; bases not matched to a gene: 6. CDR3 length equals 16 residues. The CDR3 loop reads CASSLMLGTGYNEQFF. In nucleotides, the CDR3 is TGCGCCAGCAGCTTGATGCTCGGGACAGGGTACAATGAGCAGTTCTTC.

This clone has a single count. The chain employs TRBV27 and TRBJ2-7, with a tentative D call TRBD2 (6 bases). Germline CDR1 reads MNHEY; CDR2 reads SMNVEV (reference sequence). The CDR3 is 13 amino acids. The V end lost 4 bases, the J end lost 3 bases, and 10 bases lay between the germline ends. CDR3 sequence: CASSSGGSYEQYF. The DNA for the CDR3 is TGTGCCAGCAGTTCTGGGGGGAGCTACGAGCAGTACTTC.

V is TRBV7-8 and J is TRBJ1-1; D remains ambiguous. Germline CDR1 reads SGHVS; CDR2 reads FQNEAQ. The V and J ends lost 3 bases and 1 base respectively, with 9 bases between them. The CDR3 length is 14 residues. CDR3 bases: TGTGCCAGCAGCTTCCCTTACAGGAACACTGAAGCTTTCTTT. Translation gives CASSFPYRNTEAFF.

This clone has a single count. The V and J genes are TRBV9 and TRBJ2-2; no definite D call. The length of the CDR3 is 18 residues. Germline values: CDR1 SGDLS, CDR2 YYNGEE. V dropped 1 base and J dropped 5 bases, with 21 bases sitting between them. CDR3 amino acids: CASSVRGPGNTRTGELFF. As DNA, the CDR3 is TGTGCCAGCAGCGTAAGAGGCCCTGGTAACACGAGAACCGGGGAGCTGTTTTTT.

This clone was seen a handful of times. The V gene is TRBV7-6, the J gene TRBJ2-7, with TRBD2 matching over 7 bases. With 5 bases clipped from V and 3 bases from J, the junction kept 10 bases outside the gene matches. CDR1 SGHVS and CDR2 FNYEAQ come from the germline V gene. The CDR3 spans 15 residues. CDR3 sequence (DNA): TGTGCCAGCAGCCCGGGGGGACCTGGAAGCTACGAGCAGTACTTC. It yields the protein CASSPGGPGSYEQYF.

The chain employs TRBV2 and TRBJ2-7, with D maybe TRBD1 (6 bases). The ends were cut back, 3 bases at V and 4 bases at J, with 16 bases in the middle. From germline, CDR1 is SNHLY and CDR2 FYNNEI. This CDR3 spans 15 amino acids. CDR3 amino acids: CASSEAGALSYEQYF. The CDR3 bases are TGTGCCAGCAGTGAGGCAGGGGCGCTTTCATACGAGCAGTACTTC.

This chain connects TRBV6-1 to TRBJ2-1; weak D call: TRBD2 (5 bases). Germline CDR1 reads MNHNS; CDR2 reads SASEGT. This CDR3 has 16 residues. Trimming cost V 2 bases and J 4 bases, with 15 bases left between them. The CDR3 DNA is TGTGCCAGCAGTGAACTCCGGGGTATGTCTTACAATGAGCAGTTCTTC. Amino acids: CASSELRGMSYNEQFF.

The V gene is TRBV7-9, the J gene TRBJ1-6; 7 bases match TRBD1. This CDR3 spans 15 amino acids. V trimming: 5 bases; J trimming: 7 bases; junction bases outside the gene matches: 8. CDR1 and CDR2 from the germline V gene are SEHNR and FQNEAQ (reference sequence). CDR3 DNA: TGTGCCAGCAGCCCACAGGGGAGTAGCAATTCACCCCTCCACTTT. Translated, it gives CASSPQGSSNSPLHF.

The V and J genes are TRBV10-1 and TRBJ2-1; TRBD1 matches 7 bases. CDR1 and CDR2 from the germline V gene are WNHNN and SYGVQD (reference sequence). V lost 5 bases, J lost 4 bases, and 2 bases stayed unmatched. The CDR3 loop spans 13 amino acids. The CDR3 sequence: CASSRTGYNEQFF. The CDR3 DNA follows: TGCGCCAGCAGTAGGACAGGATACAATGAGCAGTTCTTC.

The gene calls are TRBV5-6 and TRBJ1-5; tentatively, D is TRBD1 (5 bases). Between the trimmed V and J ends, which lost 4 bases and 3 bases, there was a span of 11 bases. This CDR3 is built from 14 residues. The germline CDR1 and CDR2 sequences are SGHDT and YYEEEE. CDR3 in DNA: TGTGCCAGCAGCCGGGTGGACAACAATCAGCCCCAGCATTTT. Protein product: CASSRVDNNQPQHF.

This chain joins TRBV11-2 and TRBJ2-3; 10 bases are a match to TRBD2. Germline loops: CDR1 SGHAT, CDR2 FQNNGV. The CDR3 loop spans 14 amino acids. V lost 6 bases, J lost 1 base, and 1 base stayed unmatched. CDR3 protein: CASSLAGGTDTQYF. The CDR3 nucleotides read TGTGCCAGCAGTCTAGCGGGGGGCACAGATACGCAGTATTTT.

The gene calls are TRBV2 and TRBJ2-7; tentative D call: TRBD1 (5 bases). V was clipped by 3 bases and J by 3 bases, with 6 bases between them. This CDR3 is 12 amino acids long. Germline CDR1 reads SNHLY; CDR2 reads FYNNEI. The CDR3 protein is CASSETDYEQYF. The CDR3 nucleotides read TGTGCCAGCAGTGAGACAGACTACGAGCAGTACTTC.

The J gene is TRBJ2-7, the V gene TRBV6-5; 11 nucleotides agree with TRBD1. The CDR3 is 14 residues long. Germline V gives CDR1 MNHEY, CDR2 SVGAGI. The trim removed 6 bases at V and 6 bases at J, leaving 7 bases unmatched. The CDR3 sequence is CASRRGQGVVEQYF. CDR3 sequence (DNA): TGTGCCAGCAGGCGGGGACAGGGGGTGGTCGAGCAGTACTTC.

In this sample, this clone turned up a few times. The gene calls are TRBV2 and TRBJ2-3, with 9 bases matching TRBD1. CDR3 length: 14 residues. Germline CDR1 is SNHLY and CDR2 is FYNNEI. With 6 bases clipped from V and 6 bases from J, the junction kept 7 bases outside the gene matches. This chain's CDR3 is CASRPGQGVDTQYF. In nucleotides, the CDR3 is TGTGCCAGCAGACCGGGACAGGGCGTGGATACGCAGTATTTT.